Each of the 29 T cell receptor beta chains below was sequenced from the same sample in a study of cytomegalovirus exposure and HLA in healthy donors. A multiplex PCR was run with 60 Vbeta primers and 13 Jbeta primers. Clones were sequenced by immunoSEQ multiplex PCR, and TCRdb holds only the in-frame ones, with some missing. The listing contains under 95,000 clones. The sample comprised PBMCs. The receptors shown here come from a man aged 18 to 30 in good health and CMV-seropositive.

The CDR3 here is CASSPGTSGSWSYNEQFF. Here the CDR3 DNA reads TGCGCCAGCAGCCCTGGGACTAGCGGGAGCTGGTCCTACAATGAGCAGTTCTTC. The genes are TRBV4-1 and TRBJ2-1; the match to TRBD2 covers 14 bases. The trim removed 4 bases at V and 1 base at J, leaving 6 bases unmatched. Germline V lookup: CDR1 MGHRA, CDR2 YSYEKL. The CDR3 loop spans 18 amino acids.

The rearrangement uses TRBV9 and TRBJ1-3; TRBD1 agrees at 10 bases. V was pared by 3 bases and J by 6 bases, with 9 bases of the junction left unmatched. Germline CDR1 SGDLS, CDR2 YYNGEE. The length of the CDR3 is 16 residues. In DNA, the CDR3 is TGTGCCAGCAGCGCGAGGGACAGGGGCGGAGAAAACACCATATATTTT. Translation gives CASSARDRGGENTIYF.

The CDR3 DNA sequence: TGTGCCAGCAGCTTACGCAGGGGAGACTCTAATTCACCCCTCCACTTT. It is translated as CASSLRRGDSNSPLHF. This rearrangement joins TRBV7-9 to TRBJ1-6; D is possibly TRBD1 (6 bases). V lost 2 bases, J lost 6 bases, and 14 bases lay in between. The length of the CDR3 is 16 residues. Germline V gene lookup returns CDR1 SEHNR and CDR2 FQNEAQ (reference sequence).

This chain joins TRBV7-2 and TRBJ2-7; D ambiguous. The germline gives CDR1 SGHTA, CDR2 FQGNSA. CDR3 length: 13 amino acids. Trimming stripped 0 bases from V and 6 bases from J, with 9 bases between. In DNA, the CDR3 is TGTGCCAGCAGCTTAGCGGGCCCAGGCGAGCAGTACTTC. It specifies CASSLAGPGEQYF.

This chain connects TRBV10-3 to TRBJ1-6; possible D gene TRBD1, 6 bases. Trimming took off 4 bases at V and 9 bases at J, with 13 bases between the two ends. This CDR3 comprises 14 residues. Germline values: CDR1 ENHRY, CDR2 SYGVKD. This CDR3 is CAISGAGGGSPLHF. In DNA, the CDR3 is TGTGCCATCAGTGGCGCGGGGGGCGGTTCACCCCTCCACTTT.

The rearrangement uses TRBV28 and TRBJ1-2; 7 bases fit TRBD1. Per the germline V gene, CDR1 is MDHEN and CDR2 is SYDVKM. Losses at the gene ends were 7 bases for V and 5 bases for J; bases not matched to a gene: 13. This CDR3 region has 15 residues. The CDR3: CASKTPGTDSYGYTF. DNA of the CDR3: TGTGCCAGCAAGACCCCCGGGACAGACTCATATGGCTACACCTTC.

The rearrangement links TRBV10-3 to TRBJ1-3; the D gene is possibly TRBD1 (6 bases). The V end was cut by 2 bases, the J end by 4 bases, with 6 bases between. Germline CDR1 ENHRY, CDR2 SYGVKD. CDR3 length equals 13 residues. CDR3 nucleotide sequence: TGTGCCATCAGTGAGACAGGGGGAAACACCATATATTTT. Translation gives CAISETGGNTIYF.

The J gene is TRBJ1-1, the V gene TRBV5-1; D may be TRBD1 (6 bases). The CDR3 is made up of 18 amino acids. Germline V gene data show CDR1 as SGHRS and CDR2 as YFSETQ. The V end was cut by 0 bases, the J end by 0 bases, with 18 bases between. CDR3 sequence reads: CASSLGARGKWLNTEAFF. DNA for the CDR3: TGCGCCAGCAGCTTGGGTGCCAGGGGAAAGTGGCTGAACACTGAAGCTTTCTTT.

V and J are TRBV5-1 and TRBJ1-4; D gene uncertain. Per the germline V gene, CDR1 is SGHRS and CDR2 is YFSETQ. This CDR3 contains 19 residues. V was pared by 0 bases and J by 4 bases, with 22 bases between. The CDR3 nucleotides read TGCGCCAGCAGCTTGGGCGGGGTCGGGTCTGGGCCCGATAATGAAAAACTGTTTTTT. The encoded protein is CASSLGGVGSGPDNEKLFF.

The gene calls are TRBV20-1 and TRBJ2-7; 8 bases line up with TRBD1. This CDR3 is 11 amino acids long. Germline V gene sequence: CDR1 DFQATT, CDR2 SNEGSKA (reference sequence). V dropped 1 base and J dropped 9; count of bases not matched to a gene: 2. CDR3 DNA: TGCAGTGCTAGAGTCGGACAGGGGCAGTACTTC. Translation gives CSARVGQGQYF.

This chain joins TRBV11-2 and TRBJ1-2, with D tentatively TRBD1 (5 bases). Trimming cost V 3 bases and J 5 bases, with 13 bases left between them. This CDR3 has 14 amino acids. The germline V gene has CDR1 SGHAT and CDR2 FQNNGV. The CDR3 protein is CASSFQIRGYGYTF. Written as DNA, the CDR3 is TGTGCCAGCAGCTTTCAGATAAGGGGATATGGCTACACCTTC.

The chain links TRBV5-1 to TRBJ1-4, with D tentatively TRBD1 (5 bases). Trimming left V 4 bases short and J 2 bases short, with 12 bases between. The CDR3 spans 15 residues. CDR1 SGHRS and CDR2 YFSETQ come from the germline V gene. The CDR3 DNA is TGCGCCAGCAGCCTACCGCAGGGTACTAATGAAAAACTGTTTTTT. Translation gives CASSLPQGTNEKLFF.

The chain links TRBV5-6 to TRBJ1-1; D ambiguous. The CDR3 runs 17 residues. Germline assignment: CDR1 SGHDT and CDR2 YYEEEE. V dropped 0 bases and J dropped 0 bases, with 15 bases sitting between them. The CDR3 sequence: CASSLAREQFMNTEAFF. The CDR3 DNA reads TGTGCCAGCAGCTTGGCCCGGGAACAGTTCATGAACACTGAAGCTTTCTTT.

The chain joins TRBV30 to TRBJ1-6; a possible D gene is TRBD1 (6 bases). Germline lookup yields CDR1 GTSNPN and CDR2 SVGIG (reference sequence). The CDR3 runs to 14 residues. Between the trimmed V and J ends, which lost 4 bases and 9 bases, there was a span of 16 bases. CDR3 sequence (DNA): TGTGCCTGGACCCCGGGACACTCAAGTTCACCCCTCCACTTT. Its translation: CAWTPGHSSSPLHF.

The V and J genes are TRBV19 and TRBJ1-5; 7 bases map to TRBD1. The CDR3 covers 14 residues. Unmatched junction bases numbered 5, after V lost 5 bases and J lost 4 bases. Germline values: CDR1 LNHDA, CDR2 SQIVND (reference sequence). The CDR3 protein is CASSVGTDNQPQHF. For the CDR3, the DNA is TGTGCCAGTAGTGTCGGGACAGATAATCAGCCCCAGCATTTT.

This chain connects TRBV11-1 to TRBJ2-5; maybe TRBD2 (6 bases). V was cut by 5 bases and J by 2 bases, with 9 bases left in between. The CDR3 loop spans 13 amino acids. The germline gives CDR1 SGHAT, CDR2 FQDESV (reference sequence). The CDR3 spells CASSLTSQETQYF. DNA for the CDR3: TGTGCCAGCAGCCTGACTAGTCAAGAGACCCAGTACTTC.

V is TRBV2 and J is TRBJ2-2; weak D call: TRBD2 (5 bases). This CDR3 has 14 residues. Germline values: CDR1 SNHLY, CDR2 FYNNEI. V lost 10 bases to trimming and J lost 0 bases, with 12 bases between them. The CDR3 DNA sequence: TGTGCCACCTCCCTCGGGGCGAACACCGGGGAGCTGTTTTTT. Amino acids: CATSLGANTGELFF. Full variable domain (missing parts from reference TRBV2 and TRBJ2-2): EPEVTQTPSHQVTQMGQEVILRCVPISNHLYFYWYRQILGQKVEFLVSFYNNEISEKSEIFDDQFSVERPDGSNFTLKIRSTKLEDSAMYFCATSLGANTGELFFGEGSRLTVL.

The chain recombines TRBV11-2 with TRBJ2-7; no clear D gene. V lost 4 bases and J lost 3, with 7 bases in between. In germline, CDR1 is SGHAT, CDR2 FQNNGV. The CDR3 runs to 12 residues. The CDR3 sequence: CASSSSVYEQYF. In nucleotides, the CDR3 is TGTGCCAGCAGCTCCAGTGTCTACGAGCAGTACTTC.

The CDR3 protein is CASSDGTHTDTQYF. The CDR3 nucleotides are TGTGCCAGCAGTGACGGGACTCACACAGATACGCAGTATTTT. The V call is TRBV6-4, the J call TRBJ2-3; D may be TRBD2 (6 bases). The length of the CDR3 is 14 residues. The V gene's germline CDR1 is MRHNA and CDR2 SNTAGT. Trimming removed 2 bases from V and 2 bases from J, with 8 bases in between.

The gene calls are TRBV18 and TRBJ2-3; a possible D gene is TRBD1 (6 bases). CDR1 KGHSH and CDR2 LQKENI come from the germline V gene. This CDR3 comprises 15 residues. The ends were cut back, 3 bases at V and 2 bases at J, with 12 bases in the middle. CDR3 region: CASSPNRDPTDTQYF. DNA for the CDR3: TGTGCCAGCTCACCGAACAGGGACCCCACAGATACGCAGTATTTT.

The gene calls are TRBV28 and TRBJ1-1; TRBD1 agrees at 8 bases. The CDR3 contains 16 residues. J gave up 4 bases and V 1 base, and 8 bases lay outside the gene matches. Germline V CDR1 and CDR2: MDHEN, SYDVKM. DNA for the CDR3: TGTGCCAGCAGTTTATTACAGGGGGAGAGGGGCACTGAAGCTTTCTTT. The encoded protein is CASSLLQGERGTEAFF.

The CDR3 protein is CASSLGPYGEKLFF. CDR3 DNA sequence: TGTGCCAGCAGCTTGGGCCCCTACGGTGAAAAACTGTTTTTT. This chain links TRBV5-6 with TRBJ1-4; D gene unclear. Trimming removed 0 bases from V and 7 bases from J, with 10 bases in between. This CDR3 is 14 amino acids long. Germline CDR1 and CDR2: SGHDT and YYEEEE.

The chain carries TRBV6-1 and TRBJ2-2; no firm D call. The V end was cut by 11 bases, the J end by 0 bases, with 10 bases between. Germline CDR1 and CDR2: MNHNS and SASEGT. The CDR3 sequence is 13 residues long. CDR3: CAARQTNTGELFF. The CDR3 DNA follows: TGTGCCGCTAGGCAGACGAACACCGGGGAGCTGTTTTTT.

The chain is built from TRBV5-1 and TRBJ1-2; no definite D call. Trimming stripped 4 bases from V and 7 bases from J, with 23 bases between. The CDR3 has 16 residues. Germline CDR1 and CDR2: SGHRS and YFSETQ. This CDR3 is CASSPLVEGRVRGYTF. CDR3 bases: TGCGCCAGCAGCCCCCTGGTGGAGGGTAGGGTCCGTGGCTACACCTTC.

This sequence joins TRBV5-1 and TRBJ2-7, with 9 bases that match TRBD1. This CDR3 region has 15 residues. Germline loops: CDR1 SGHRS, CDR2 YFSETQ. The J segment lost 1 base and the V segment lost 0 bases, leaving 2 bases of the junction unmatched. CDR3 nucleotides: TGCGCCAGCAGCTTGGGGACAGGGGCGTCCTACGAGCAGTACTTC. Residues: CASSLGTGASYEQYF.

The chain joins TRBV5-1 to TRBJ2-5, with TRBD1 identical over 7 bases. The CDR3 has 14 residues. V dropped 3 bases and J dropped 1; count of bases not matched to a gene: 3. Germline CDR1 is SGHRS and CDR2 is YFSETQ. This CDR3 reads CASSSGQLQETQYF. For the CDR3, the DNA is TGCGCCAGCAGCTCGGGACAGCTCCAAGAGACCCAGTACTTC.

This chain connects TRBV6-1 to TRBJ1-1; D unresolved. The ends were cut back, 2 bases at V and 0 bases at J, with 7 bases in the middle. CDR3 length equals 14 residues. CDR1 is MNHNS and CDR2 is SASEGT in the germline V gene. CDR3 DNA sequence: TGTGCCAGCAGTGAAAGCCCCGTGAACACTGAAGCTTTCTTT. Protein sequence: CASSESPVNTEAFF.

The J gene is TRBJ1-3, the V gene TRBV19; D ambiguous. The germline V and J ends were trimmed by 10 bases and 2 bases, with 15 bases remaining between them. The length of the CDR3 is 14 residues. Germline loops: CDR1 LNHDA, CDR2 SQIVND (reference sequence). CDR3 DNA sequence: TGTGCCACCGGTCATGAGACAACTGGAAACACCATATATTTT. Encoded protein: CATGHETTGNTIYF.

The CDR3 loop reads CASSPTALPGDIQYF. In nucleotides, the CDR3 is TGTGCCAGCAGCCCGACGGCCTTACCAGGGGACATTCAGTACTTC. V gene TRBV7-9 combines with J gene TRBJ2-4, with D tentatively TRBD1 (6 bases). CDR3 size: 15 residues. Germline V lookup: CDR1 SEHNR, CDR2 FQNEAQ (reference sequence). The V gene lost 5 bases and the J gene lost 8 bases, with 19 bases spanning the gap.